The 17 T cell receptor beta chains listed next were all sequenced from one sample in a study of T cell repertoires in cytomegalovirus infection. TCRdb re-called the reads with MiXCR, one entry per CDR3 protein. This sample has some 600,000 distinct CDR3 sequences; 20% to 25% occur once, and the top ten carry 8%. The sequencing sample was made of CD8+ T cells from PBMCs. These receptor sequences come from a human donor in good health (CMV status not recorded). Some clones in this sample may be carry-over from other donors' samples.

The table lists this clonotype with many counts. This rearrangement joins TRBV7-8 to TRBJ2-1; D uncertain. CDR1 is SGHVS, CDR2 FQNEAQ, per germline. Trimming stripped 4 bases from V and 10 bases from J, with 14 bases between. This CDR3 is built from 13 residues. This CDR3 is CASSSESLREQFF. The DNA for the CDR3 is TGTGCCAGCAGCTCCGAATCTCTCCGGGAGCAGTTCTTC.

This CDR3 reads CASSYSTLRDSPLHF. The CDR3 DNA is TGTGCCAGCAGTTACTCGACTCTTCGGGATTCACCCCTCCACTTT. V usage is TRBV6-5 and J usage is TRBJ1-6; no clear D gene. The V gene lost 0 bases and the J gene lost 8 bases, with 11 bases spanning the gap. The CDR3 has 15 amino acids. The germline gives CDR1 MNHEY, CDR2 SVGAGI.

There are a few counts of this clonotype. V usage is TRBV11-2 and J usage is TRBJ2-7; D may be TRBD2 (6 bases). The length of the CDR3 is 16 residues. Germline V gives CDR1 SGHAT, CDR2 FQNNGV. Between the trimmed V and J ends, which lost 1 base and 5 bases, there was a span of 18 bases. The CDR3 nucleotides read TGTGCCAGCAGCTTAGTAGCAGGTGGAGGGAGGAACGAGCAGTACTTC. This translates into CASSLVAGGGRNEQYF. The whole variable domain, filled in from reference TRBV11-2 and TRBJ2-7, reads EAGVAQSPRYKIIEKRQSVAFWCNPISGHATLYWYQQILGQGPKLLIQFQNNGVVDDSQLPKDRFSAERLKGVDSTLKIQPAKLEDSAVYLCASSLVAGGGRNEQYFGPGTRLTVT.

Many counts were recorded for this clonotype. Germline and junction disagree at one end, which may indicate a read error. The V gene is TRBV6-5, the J gene TRBJ2-5; 8 bases are a match to TRBD1. CDR3 size: 16 residues. Germline V gene lookup returns CDR1 MNHEY and CDR2 SVGAGI. The CDR3 sequence: CASSYFRGRHQETQYF. In DNA, the CDR3 is TGTGCCAGCAGTTACTTCAGGGGGCGCCACCAGGAGACCCAGTACTTC.

This clonotype was seen ten or more times. CDR3 residues: CASSLDAWGQETQYF. As DNA, the CDR3 is TGTGCCAGCAGCTTAGATGCGTGGGGGCAGGAGACCCAGTACTTC. This rearrangement joins TRBV7-8 to TRBJ2-5, with D perhaps matching TRBD1 (6 bases). CDR3 size: 15 residues. The V and J ends lost 1 base and 5 bases respectively, with 14 bases between them. Per germline, CDR1 SGHVS and CDR2 FQNEAQ.

V and J are TRBV28 and TRBJ2-1; possibly TRBD2 for D (6 bases). Germline V CDR1 and CDR2: MDHEN, SYDVKM. V dropped 4 bases and J dropped 12 bases, with 19 bases sitting between them. This CDR3 contains 14 residues. CDR3: CASSSRDWADLQFF. CDR3 sequence (DNA): TGTGCCAGCAGTTCTAGGGACTGGGCAGACCTGCAGTTCTTC.

V usage is TRBV3-1 and J usage is TRBJ1-2, with TRBD1 as a possible D gene (5 bases). This CDR3 has 14 amino acids. CDR1 and CDR2 from the germline V gene are LGHDT and YNNKEL (reference sequence). Trimming took 2 bases from V and 12 from J, leaving 19 bases between them. CDR3 nucleotides: TGTGCCAGCAGCCAAAAAACAGGATCCTTTGGAGACACCTTC. It codes for CASSQKTGSFGDTF. Based on the CDR3 plus reference TRBV3-1 and TRBJ1-2, the full variable domain is DTAVSQTPKYLVTQMGNDKSIKCEQNLGHDTMYWYKQDSKKFLKIMFSYNNKELIINETVPNRFSPKSPDKAHLNLHINSLELGDSAVYFCASSQKTGSFGDTFGSGTRLTVV.

This clonotype turned up a few times. The chain has TRBV6-5 and TRBJ2-1; 8 bases are a match to TRBD2. Germline V gene data show CDR1 as MNHEY and CDR2 as SVGAGI. This CDR3 has 15 amino acids. V shed 5 bases, J shed 11 bases, and the junction held 14 bases outside the gene matches. The CDR3 reads CASSPGTRGVAKQFF. The CDR3 DNA is TGTGCCAGCAGTCCCGGGACTAGAGGAGTGGCTAAGCAGTTCTTC.

At least ten counts were recorded for this clonotype. The genes are TRBV7-9 and TRBJ2-5, with D perhaps TRBD2 (5 bases). Per germline, CDR1 SEHNR and CDR2 FQNEAQ (reference sequence). The length of the CDR3 is 13 residues. Trimming shortened V by 5 bases and J by 3 bases, and 10 bases separated the two germline ends. In nucleotides, the CDR3 is TGTGCCAGCAGCCAACCGGGAAAAGAGACCCAGTACTTC. Residues: CASSQPGKETQYF.

This clonotype appeared a few times. This rearrangement joins TRBV12-3 or TRBV12-4 to TRBJ2-7; 9 bases agree with TRBD2. J lost 5 bases, V lost 1 base, and 9 bases had no gene match. CDR3 size: 16 residues. Here the CDR3 reads CASSLEGGGGANEQYF. The CDR3 DNA reads as TGTGCCAGCAGTTTAGAAGGAGGCGGGGGGGCCAACGAGCAGTACTTC.

This clonotype was observed a handful of times. This sequence joins TRBV7-6 and TRBJ2-1; 10 bases map to TRBD2. J was trimmed by 3 bases and V by 1 base; bases with no gene match: 3. CDR1 is SGHVS, CDR2 FNYEAQ, per germline. The CDR3 is 16 amino acids. The CDR3 DNA follows: TGTGCCAGCAGCTTAGAACTAGCGGGGAGCTACAATGAGCAGTTCTTC. Translated: CASSLELAGSYNEQFF.

The chain is built from TRBV19 and TRBJ1-1; TRBD1 matches at 7 bases. The V gene's germline CDR1 is LNHDA and CDR2 SQIVND (reference sequence). CDR3 length equals 15 residues. The V segment lost 1 base and the J segment 6 bases; nucleotides outside the gene matches: 8. For the CDR3, the DNA is TGTGCCAGTAGTATAGCGTTGAGGGGGCCCGCTGAAGCTTTCTTT. This translates into CASSIALRGPAEAFF.

This clonotype was counted at least ten times. The gene calls are TRBV7-9 and TRBJ1-2, with 9 bases that match TRBD1. CDR1 is SEHNR and CDR2 is FQNEAQ in the germline V gene (reference sequence). The V segment lost 5 bases and the J segment 10 bases; nucleotides outside the gene matches: 8. The CDR3 loop spans 13 amino acids. The CDR3 sequence is CASSGGQGHSYTF. The CDR3 coding sequence is TGTGCCAGCAGCGGGGGACAGGGCCATTCCTACACCTTC. The variable domain in full, with the rest retrieved from reference TRBV7-9 and TRBJ1-2, is DTGVSQNPRHKITKRGQNVTFRCDPISEHNRLYWYRQTLGQGPEFLTYFQNEAQLEKSRLLSDRFSAERPKGSFSTLEIQRTEQGDSAMYLCASSGGQGHSYTFGSGTRLTVV.

This clonotype was found a few times. The rearrangement links TRBV6-2 or TRBV6-3 to TRBJ2-1, with 8 bases identical to TRBD2. After removal of 6 bases from V and 6 bases from J, the junction contained 16 bases not matched to a gene. From germline, CDR1 is MNHEY and CDR2 SVGEGT. CDR3 length: 17 amino acids. The CDR3, as DNA: TGTGCCAGCAGAGAGCTAGCGGGTGCTTTTGGTCTCAATGAGCAGTTCTTC. This encodes CASRELAGAFGLNEQFF.

The chain carries TRBV6-2 or TRBV6-3 and TRBJ1-5; D may be TRBD1 (6 bases). The CDR3 totals 15 residues. With 7 bases removed from V and 4 bases from J, the gap between germline ends came to 17 bases. The germline gives CDR1 MNHEY, CDR2 SVGEGT. In DNA form, the CDR3 reads TGTGCCAGCACAAGGTCGGACAGATCGAATCAGCCCCAGCATTTT. It yields the protein CASTRSDRSNQPQHF.

This clonotype was found a few times. Relative to the germline gene, one junction end is altered; a read error may explain this. The chain has TRBV7-9 and TRBJ2-3, with TRBD1 as a possible D gene (5 bases). Germline CDR1 is SEHNR and CDR2 is FQNEAQ (reference sequence). The CDR3 has 16 amino acids. DNA for the CDR3: TGTGCCAGCAGCTTAGCGGGCGGTCAGGGAAGAGATACGCAGTGTTTT. Protein product: CASSLAGGQGRDTQCF.

The chain has TRBV20-1 and TRBJ1-1; D might be TRBD1 (5 bases). Trimming left V 2 bases short and J 1 base short, with 14 bases between. The CDR3 contains 15 residues. CDR1 is DFQATT and CDR2 is SNEGSKA in the germline V gene (reference sequence). CDR3 in DNA: TGCAGTGCTAGAAAAAGACAGCATGAGAACACTGAAGCTTTCTTT. It encodes CSARKRQHENTEAFF.